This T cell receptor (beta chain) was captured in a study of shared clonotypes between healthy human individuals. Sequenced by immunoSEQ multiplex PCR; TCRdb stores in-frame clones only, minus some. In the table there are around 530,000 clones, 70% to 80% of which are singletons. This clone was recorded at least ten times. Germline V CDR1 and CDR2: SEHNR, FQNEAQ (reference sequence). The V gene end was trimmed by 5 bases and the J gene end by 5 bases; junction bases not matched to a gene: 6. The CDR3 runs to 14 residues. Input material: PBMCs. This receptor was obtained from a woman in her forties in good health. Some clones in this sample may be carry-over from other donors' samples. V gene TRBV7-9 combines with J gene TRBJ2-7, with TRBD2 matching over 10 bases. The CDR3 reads CASSPRTSGNEQYF. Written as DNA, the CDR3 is TGTGCCAGCAGCCCCCGGACTAGCGGAAACGAGCAGTACTTC.